The sequence of this T cell receptor (beta chain) was determined in a study of response to subunit inactivated influenza vaccine. V dropped 3 bases and J dropped 3 bases, with 17 bases sitting between them. This CDR3 has 16 residues. One entry per CDR3 protein, called by TCRdb with MiXCR from the RT-PCR reads. The table shows just under 550,000 distinct CDR3 sequences, with under 30% occurring only once. This sample was also put to use in a study of T cells expressing NK-cell markers. That work states: What made the TCR beta cDNA was 5'RACE template switching with UMIs. CD3+CD56+NKG2C+, CD3+CD56+NKG2C- and CD3+CD56-NKG2C+ T cells, once sorted, supplied the TCR beta repertoires. Sequencing covered eight donors, seven HCMV-seropositive and one seronegative. Dominant NKG2C+ clonotypes made up roughly 1.0-7.0% of CD8+ T cells in roughly 6 donors. These clonotypes also led the CD3+CD56-NKG2C+ fraction in a few donors.

The material was CD4+ T cells sorted from PBMCs, obtained approximately 12 days after vaccination. The rearrangement joins TRBV12-3 or TRBV12-4 to TRBJ1-1; D perhaps matches TRBD1 (6 bases). This receptor was obtained from a man aged 50 or older who received an inactivated influenza vaccine. The CDR3 loop is CASSLGQGFIDTEAFF. The CDR3 bases are TGTGCCAGCAGTTTGGGGCAGGGGTTTATAGACACTGAAGCTTTCTTT.